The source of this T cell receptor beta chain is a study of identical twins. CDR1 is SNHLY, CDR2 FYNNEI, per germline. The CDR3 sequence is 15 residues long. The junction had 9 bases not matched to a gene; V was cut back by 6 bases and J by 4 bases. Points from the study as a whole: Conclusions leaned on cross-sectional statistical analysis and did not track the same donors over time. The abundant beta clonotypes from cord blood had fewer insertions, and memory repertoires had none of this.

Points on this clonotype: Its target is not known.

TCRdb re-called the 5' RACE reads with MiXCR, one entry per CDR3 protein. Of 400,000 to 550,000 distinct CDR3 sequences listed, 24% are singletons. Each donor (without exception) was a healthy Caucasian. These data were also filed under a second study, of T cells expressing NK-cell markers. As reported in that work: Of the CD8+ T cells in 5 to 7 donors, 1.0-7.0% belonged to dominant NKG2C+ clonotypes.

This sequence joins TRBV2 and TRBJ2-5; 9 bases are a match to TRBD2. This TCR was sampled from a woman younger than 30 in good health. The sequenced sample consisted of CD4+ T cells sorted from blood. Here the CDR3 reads CASSASLAGLETQYF. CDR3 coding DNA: TGTGCCAGCAGCGCCTCGCTAGCGGGATTAGAGACCCAGTACTTC.